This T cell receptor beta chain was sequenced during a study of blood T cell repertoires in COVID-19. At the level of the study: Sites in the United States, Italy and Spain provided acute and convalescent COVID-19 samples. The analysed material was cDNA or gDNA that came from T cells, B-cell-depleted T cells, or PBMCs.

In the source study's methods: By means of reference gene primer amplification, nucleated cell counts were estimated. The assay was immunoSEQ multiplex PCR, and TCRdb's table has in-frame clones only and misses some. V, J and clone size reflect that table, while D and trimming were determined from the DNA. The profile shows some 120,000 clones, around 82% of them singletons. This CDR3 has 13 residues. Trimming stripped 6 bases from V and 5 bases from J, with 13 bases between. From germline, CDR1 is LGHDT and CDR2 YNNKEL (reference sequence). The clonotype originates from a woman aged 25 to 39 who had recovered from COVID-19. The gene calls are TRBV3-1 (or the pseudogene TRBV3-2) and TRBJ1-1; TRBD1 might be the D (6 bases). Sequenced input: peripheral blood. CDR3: CASSFARGTEAFF. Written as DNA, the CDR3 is TGTGCCAGCAGTTTCGCCAGGGGAACTGAAGCTTTCTTT.